This T cell receptor (beta chain) was recovered during a study of OX40 agonist ivuxolimab in advanced cancers. Study-wide context: Ivuxolimab is a fully human IgG2 antibody that activates OX40 (CD134). The dose-escalation cohort was around 83% male, with a mean age of about 60 years, ranging about 23 to 90.

There are 12 residues in the CDR3. Germline CDR1 and CDR2: MNHNS and SASEGT. V lost 7 bases to trimming and J lost 1 base, with 5 bases between them. Sequencing used immunoSEQ multiplex PCR; TCRdb keeps in-frame clones, though not all of them. The sample gives 60,000 to 70,000 clones, 80% of which show up once; about 1.2% is in the top ten. Sequenced here: CD4+ or CD8+ T cells sorted from blood, sampled in a trial of the OX40 agonist ivuxolimab. The origin of this receptor is an adult with an advanced solid tumor such as melanoma, head and neck, liver or kidney cancer. The rearrangement joins TRBV6-1 to TRBJ2-1; no clear D gene. CDR3 loop: CASTPSYNEQFF. The CDR3 DNA is TGTGCCAGCACTCCGTCCTACAATGAGCAGTTCTTC.